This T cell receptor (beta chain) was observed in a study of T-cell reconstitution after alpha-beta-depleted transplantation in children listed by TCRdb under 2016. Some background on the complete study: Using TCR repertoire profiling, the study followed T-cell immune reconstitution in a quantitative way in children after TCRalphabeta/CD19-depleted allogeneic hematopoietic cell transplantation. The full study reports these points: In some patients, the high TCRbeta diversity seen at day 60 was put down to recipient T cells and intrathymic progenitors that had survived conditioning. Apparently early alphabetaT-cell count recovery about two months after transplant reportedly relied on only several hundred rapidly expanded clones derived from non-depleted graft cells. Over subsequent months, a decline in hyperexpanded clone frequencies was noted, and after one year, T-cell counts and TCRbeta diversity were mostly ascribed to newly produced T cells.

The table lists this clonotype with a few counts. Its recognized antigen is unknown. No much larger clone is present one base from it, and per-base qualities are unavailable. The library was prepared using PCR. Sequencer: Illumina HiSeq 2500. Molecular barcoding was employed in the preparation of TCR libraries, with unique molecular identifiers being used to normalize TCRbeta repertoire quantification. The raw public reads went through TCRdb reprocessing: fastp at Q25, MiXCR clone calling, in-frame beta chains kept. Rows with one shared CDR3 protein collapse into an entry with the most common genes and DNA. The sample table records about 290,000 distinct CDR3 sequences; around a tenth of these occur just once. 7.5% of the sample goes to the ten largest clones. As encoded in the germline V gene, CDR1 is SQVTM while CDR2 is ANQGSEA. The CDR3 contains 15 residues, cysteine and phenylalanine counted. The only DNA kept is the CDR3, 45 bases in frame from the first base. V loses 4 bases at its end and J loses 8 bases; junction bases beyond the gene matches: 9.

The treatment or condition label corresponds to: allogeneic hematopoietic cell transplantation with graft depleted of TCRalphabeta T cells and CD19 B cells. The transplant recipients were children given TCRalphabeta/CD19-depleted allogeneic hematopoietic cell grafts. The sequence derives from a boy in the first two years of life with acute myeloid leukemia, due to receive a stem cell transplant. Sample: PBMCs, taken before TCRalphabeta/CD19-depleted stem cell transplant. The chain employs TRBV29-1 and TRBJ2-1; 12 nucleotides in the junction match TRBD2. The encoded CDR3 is CSVVGLAGGPHEQFF. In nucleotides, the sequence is TGCAGCGTTGTAGGGCTAGCGGGAGGGCCCCATGAGCAGTTCTTC.